A single sample gave rise to the 16 T cell receptor beta chains below, sequenced in a study of cytomegalovirus exposure and HLA in healthy donors. The study ran its PCR with 60 Vbeta and 13 Jbeta primers. The table came from immunoSEQ multiplex PCR; TCRdb's copy has only in-frame clones and leaves some out. The sample contains about 210,000 clones, roughly 78% of which appear only once. The sequencing input was PBMCs. The receptors here all came from a boy between 10 and 17 years old in good health and CMV-seronegative.

This chain joins TRBV27 and TRBJ1-2; D remains ambiguous. Germline V gene sequence: CDR1 MNHEY, CDR2 SMNVEV (reference sequence). This CDR3 spans 13 amino acids. The V end was cut by 2 bases, the J end by 4 bases, with 8 bases between. As DNA, the CDR3 is TGTGCCAGCAGTTTAAGACAAACCTATGGCTACACCTTC. It encodes CASSLRQTYGYTF.

This sequence joins TRBV5-6 and TRBJ1-5; no firm D call. Germline V gene sequence: CDR1 SGHDT, CDR2 YYEEEE. V lost 2 bases and J 10 bases, leaving 13 bases between the germline ends. The CDR3 runs 13 residues. In DNA, the CDR3 is TGTGCCAGCAGCTTCGGGGTAGGGTCTCCCCAGCATTTT. This gives the protein CASSFGVGSPQHF.

This chain links TRBV5-4 with TRBJ2-3; perhaps TRBD2 as D (5 bases). CDR1 is SGHNT, CDR2 YYREEE, per germline (reference sequence). Between the trimmed V and J ends, which lost 2 bases and 2 bases, there was a span of 6 bases. The CDR3 consists of 13 residues. The CDR3 here is CASSFGVTDTQYF. The CDR3 DNA reads TGTGCCAGCAGCTTCGGGGTCACAGATACGCAGTATTTT.

This sequence joins TRBV9 and TRBJ1-2, with D maybe TRBD1 (5 bases). V was shortened by 3 bases and J by 7 bases, with 22 bases between the two germline ends. Germline V CDR1 and CDR2: SGDLS, YYNGEE. The CDR3 spans 16 residues. In nucleotides, the CDR3 is TGTGCCAGCAGCGCGGGGGTGGGGGATTGGGGTTTTGGCTACACCTTC. Amino acid sequence: CASSAGVGDWGFGYTF.

CDR3 in amino acids: CASSQDRSASGNYEQYF. The CDR3 bases are TGTGCCAGCAGCCAAGATCGATCGGCTAGCGGGAACTACGAGCAGTACTTC. The chain carries TRBV4-2 and TRBJ2-7, with TRBD2 identical over 9 bases. V shed 0 bases, J shed 3 bases, and the junction held 9 bases outside the gene matches. CDR1 is LGHNA and CDR2 is YNFKEQ in the germline V gene. The CDR3 loop spans 17 amino acids.

This chain uses TRBV5-4 with TRBJ1-1; weak D call: TRBD1 (5 bases). CDR1 and CDR2 from the germline V gene are SGHNT and YYREEE (reference sequence). The CDR3 runs 16 residues. Trimming removed 2 bases from V and 2 bases from J, with 16 bases in between. This chain's CDR3 is CASSLTGQGENTEAFF. DNA of the CDR3: TGTGCCAGCAGCTTAACTGGGCAGGGCGAAAACACTGAAGCTTTCTTT.

This clone was observed a single time. V is TRBV18 and J is TRBJ2-7, with D unclear. Trimming removed 2 bases from V and 3 bases from J, with 8 bases in between. The CDR3 runs 13 residues. Looked up from germline, CDR1 is KGHSH and CDR2 is LQKENI. The CDR3 loop reads CASSPVQIYEQYF. The CDR3 nucleotides read TGTGCCAGCTCACCAGTGCAGATCTACGAGCAGTACTTC.

The rearrangement uses TRBV9 and TRBJ1-1; no definite D call. Germline V gene lookup returns CDR1 SGDLS and CDR2 YYNGEE. V lost 4 bases and J 7 bases, leaving 8 bases between the germline ends. CDR3 length equals 11 residues. CDR3: CASSTGGEAFF. The CDR3 DNA follows: TGTGCCAGCAGCACCGGAGGTGAAGCTTTCTTT.

The rearrangement joins TRBV7-9 to TRBJ1-6, with TRBD1 matching 8 bases. The ends lost 4 bases at V and 4 bases at J; junction bases unmatched: 9. Per germline, CDR1 SEHNR and CDR2 FQNEAQ (reference sequence). The CDR3 length is 17 residues. The chain's CDR3 is CASSYAPTGEYNSPLHF. The DNA of the CDR3 is TGTGCCAGCAGCTACGCGCCGACAGGGGAATATAATTCACCCCTCCACTTT.

The chain combines TRBV25-1 with TRBJ1-1; TRBD1 aligns across 8 bases. This CDR3 comprises 12 residues. Trimming took 8 bases from V and 7 from J; bases not matched to a gene: 6. Germline V CDR1 and CDR2: MGHDK, SYGVNS. The CDR3 coding sequence is TGTGCCAGCGGGGACAGGAGCCGTGAAGCTTTCTTT. Its translation: CASGDRSREAFF.

The CDR3 is CASSQDNTGWSGYTF. The CDR3 DNA follows: TGTGCCAGCAGCCAAGATAACACAGGGTGGAGTGGCTACACCTTC. This chain uses TRBV4-2 with TRBJ1-2, with a weak D call TRBD1 (6 bases). The CDR3 is 15 residues long. Between the trimmed V and J ends, which lost 0 bases and 7 bases, there was a span of 15 bases. The germline CDR1 and CDR2 sequences are LGHNA and YNFKEQ.

The chain recombines TRBV2 with TRBJ2-3; 7 nucleotides agree with TRBD2. Germline lookup yields CDR1 SNHLY and CDR2 FYNNEI. This CDR3 has 13 amino acids. The trim removed 4 bases at V and 4 bases at J, leaving 2 bases unmatched. The chain's CDR3 is CASSGLAADTQYF. The CDR3 coding sequence is TGTGCCAGCAGTGGACTAGCTGCAGATACGCAGTATTTT.

The chain couples TRBV7-9 to TRBJ2-5, with 12 bases fitting TRBD2. The J call may be mistaken, given a closer DNA end match to TRBJ2-7. CDR1 and CDR2 from the germline V gene are SEHNR and FQNEAQ (reference sequence). The CDR3 has 16 residues. This chain's CDR3 is CASSEGTSGRIYEQYF. The CDR3 DNA reads TGTGCCAGCAGCGAGGGTACTAGCGGGAGGATCTACGAGCAGTACTTC.

V is TRBV19 and J is TRBJ2-1; 8 bases map to TRBD2. J lost 9 bases, V lost 1 base, and 14 bases had no gene match. CDR3 length equals 17 residues. Germline V CDR1 and CDR2: LNHDA, SQIVND (reference sequence). The CDR3 is CASSIVISGSFPTEQFF. The CDR3 DNA sequence: TGTGCCAGTAGTATAGTTATCAGCGGGAGTTTCCCCACTGAGCAGTTCTTC.

This chain links TRBV6-6 with TRBJ2-1; TRBD1 matches at 9 bases. The V gene end was trimmed by 6 bases and the J gene end by 3 bases; junction bases not matched to a gene: 9. Per the germline V gene, CDR1 is MNHNY and CDR2 is SVGAGI (reference sequence). This CDR3 is built from 16 residues. The CDR3 sequence: CASRDTGGGIYNEQFF. The CDR3 DNA is TGTGCCAGCAGGGATACAGGGGGCGGAATCTACAATGAGCAGTTCTTC.

This clone was observed once. The V call is TRBV11-3, the J call TRBJ1-2, with D possibly TRBD1 on 5 matching bases. Germline V CDR1 and CDR2: SGHNT, YENEEA. The CDR3 is made up of 12 amino acids. V lost 1 base and J 8 bases, leaving 8 bases between the germline ends. CDR3 nucleotides: TGTGCCAGCAGCTTAGCAGGGTTCGGCTACACCTTC. This gives the protein CASSLAGFGYTF. The full variable domain, completed using reference TRBV11-3 and TRBJ1-2, is EAGVVQSPRYKIIEKKQPVAFWCNPISGHNTLYWYLQNLGQGPELLIRYENEEAVDDSQLPKDRFSAERLKGVDSTLKIQPAELGDSAVYLCASSLAGFGYTFGSGTRLTVV.